The following is a T cell receptor beta chain sequence with its context. Its target is unknown. Method: immunoSEQ multiplex PCR; TCRdb's copy keeps in-frame clones and lacks some. The sample has 50,000 to 75,000 clones, about 91% seen once. The source of the sample is a study of PD-1 blockade in classical Hodgkin lymphoma. Every one of the patients relapsed after autologous stem cell transplantation (brentuximab vedotin exposure was variable). General observations from the study: Patients starting nivolumab less than 1 year after ASCT had lower diversity and were excluded from later analyses. The authors have not defined what causes the repertoire differences, possibly disease activity or prior therapy.

Sequencing was performed on peripheral blood mononuclear cells (PBMCs), taken at baseline. This TCR derives from a human donor with classical Hodgkin lymphoma.

DNA for the CDR3: TGCAGCGTTGAAGATCTAGATCCCGTGGGCTACACCTTC. This codes for CSVEDLDPVGYTF. The chain is built from TRBV29-1 and TRBJ1-2, with no clear D. The CDR3 contains 13 residues. CDR1 SQVTM and CDR2 ANQGSEA come from the germline V gene. Trimming stripped 0 bases from V and 8 bases from J, with 13 bases between.